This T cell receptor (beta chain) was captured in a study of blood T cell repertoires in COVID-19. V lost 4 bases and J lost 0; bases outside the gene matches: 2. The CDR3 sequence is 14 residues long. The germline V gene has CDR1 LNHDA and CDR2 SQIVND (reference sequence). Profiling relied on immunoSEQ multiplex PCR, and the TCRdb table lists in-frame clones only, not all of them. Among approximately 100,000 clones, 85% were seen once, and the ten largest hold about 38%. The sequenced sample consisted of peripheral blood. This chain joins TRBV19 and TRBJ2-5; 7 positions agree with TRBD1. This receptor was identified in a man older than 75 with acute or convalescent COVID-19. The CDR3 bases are TGTGCCAGTAGTACCGGACAGGACCAAGAGACCCAGTACTTC. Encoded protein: CASSTGQDQETQYF.